The 24 T cell receptor beta chains in this list originate from one sample, sequenced in a study of prognosis after radiotherapy for stage I lung cancer. From genomic DNA, two-round multiplex PCR was used to amplify TCR beta CDR3. For every TRBV and TRBJ gene, a specific primer was used in first-round PCR. TCRdb re-analysed the multiplex PCR reads in MiXCR, keeping a single row per CDR3 protein. Among fewer than 35,000 distinct CDR3 sequences, about half were seen once, and the ten largest hold approximately 15%. Sequencing used PBMCs, obtained before or after stereotactic body radiation therapy (not recorded which). The receptor set was obtained from a donor aged 50 or older with non-small cell lung cancer.

Notes on this clonotype: This may be a read error: a much more frequent sequence differs by one nucleotide. The chain employs TRBV6-1 and TRBJ2-5, with D maybe TRBD1 (6 bases). The CDR3 covers 14 residues. V lost 10 bases, J lost 1 base, and 16 bases lay in between. Germline lookup yields CDR1 MNHNS and CDR2 SASEGT. As DNA, the CDR3 is TGTGCCACCTACTTCGGACAGATCCAAGAGACCCAGTACTTC. Its translation: CATYFGQIQETQYF.

With respect to this clonotype: With only one base between it and a far larger clone, this is likely a read error. CDR3 region: CASSYTPRKGFHEQYF. Here the CDR3 DNA reads TGTGCCAGCAGTTACACCCCACGCAAGGGTTTCCACGAGCAGTACTTC. This sequence joins TRBV6-2 or TRBV6-3 and TRBJ2-7; D is unclear. V lost 2 bases, J lost 5 bases, and 19 bases lay in between. CDR1 and CDR2 (germline): MNHEY, SVGEGT. The CDR3 has 16 amino acids.

This chain uses TRBV20-1 with TRBJ2-5, with 11 bases matching TRBD1. The ends lost 6 bases at V and 4 bases at J; junction bases unmatched: 10. Germline assignment: CDR1 DFQATT and CDR2 SNEGSKA (reference sequence). The CDR3 consists of 15 residues. The CDR3 DNA is TGCAGTGCCAACTCCGGGACAGGGGGGCCAGAGACCCAGTACTTC. This sequence encodes CSANSGTGGPETQYF.

Worth noting for this clonotype: The junction departs from germline at one end; a sequencing error may be responsible. The chain employs TRBV19 and TRBJ1-3; D not resolved. The germline V gene encodes CDR1 LNHDA and CDR2 SQIVND (reference sequence). CDR3 length equals 14 residues. In nucleotides, the CDR3 is TGTGCCAGTAGTTCTCCCTCCTCTGCAAACACCATATATTTT. It is translated as CASSSPSSANTIYF.

On this clonotype: A far larger clone lies a single base away; this is likely a read error. J is TRBJ2-3 and V is TRBV6-2 or TRBV6-3; TRBD1 or TRBD2 may be the D gene (5 bases each). V lost 2 bases and J 11 bases, leaving 20 bases between the germline ends. The CDR3 runs 15 residues. Germline V gives CDR1 MNHEY, CDR2 SVGEGT. The CDR3 DNA sequence: TGTGCCAGCAGTTACCAGGACCCTTCTAGCAGGGTGCAGTATTTT. Protein product: CASSYQDPSSRVQYF.

This clonotype was observed at least ten times. The chain couples TRBV6-1 to TRBJ1-1; D gene uncertain. Germline CDR1 and CDR2: MNHNS and SASEGT. V lost 7 bases and J 1 base, leaving 7 bases between the germline ends. The CDR3 covers 12 residues. The CDR3 spells CASTTGNTEAFF. CDR3 sequence (DNA): TGTGCCAGCACTACGGGGAACACTGAAGCTTTCTTT.

Comment on this clonotype: This CDR3 is missing its conserved last phenylalanine or tryptophan, likely due to a read error. The chain links TRBV24-1 to TRBJ2-5, with D possibly being TRBD2 (5 bases). CDR1 is KGHDR and CDR2 is SFDVKD in the germline V gene. This CDR3 has 15 residues. Trimming shortened V by 2 bases and J by 10 bases, and 19 bases separated the two germline ends. The CDR3 DNA follows: TGTGCCACCAGTGATTCGAGGGCATGGGCTGTCAGCCAGTACCTC. Translating gives CATSDSRAWAVSQYL.

This clonotype was observed many times. The chain has TRBV6-2 or TRBV6-3 and TRBJ2-3; possible D gene TRBD1, 6 bases. Germline loops: CDR1 MNHEY, CDR2 SVGEGT. Deletions cut 10 bases from V and 0 bases from J, with 14 bases between. The CDR3 contains 14 residues. The CDR3 DNA reads TGTGCCACGGGTAGGACAGCCAGCACAGATACGCAGTATTTT. It codes for CATGRTASTDTQYF.

Comments on this clonotype: Just one base apart from a much larger clone, this may be a read error. The chain uses TRBV18 and TRBJ1-1; 7 nucleotides line up with TRBD1. Germline loops: CDR1 KGHSH, CDR2 LQKENI. The CDR3 has 13 amino acids. DNA of the CDR3: TGTACCAGCTCACGATCGACAGGGACTGAAGCTTTCTTT. The encoded protein is CTSSRSTGTEAFF. Full variable domain (missing parts from reference TRBV18 and TRBJ1-1): NAGVMQNPRHLVRRRGQEARLRCSPMKGHSHVYWYRQLPEEGLKFMVYLQKENIIDESGMPKERFSAEFPKEGPSILRIQQVVRGDSAAYFCTSSRSTGTEAFFGQGTRLTVV.

This clonotype has ten or more counts. The chain recombines TRBV10-3 with TRBJ1-2; D is undetermined. Trimming stripped 6 bases from V and 1 base from J, with 6 bases between. CDR1 and CDR2 from the germline V gene are ENHRY and SYGVKD. The CDR3 has 12 amino acids. The CDR3 DNA sequence: TGTGCCATCAGCATAAATAACTATGGCTACACCTTC. Translated: CAISINNYGYTF.

In this sample, this clonotype turned up a few times. V and J are TRBV14 and TRBJ1-1; D not resolved. Germline CDR1 is SGHDN and CDR2 is FVKESK. V lost 7 bases and J 0 bases, leaving 15 bases between the germline ends. This CDR3 contains 15 residues. As DNA, the CDR3 is TGTGCCAGCAATCAAACGGTGGGCATGAACACTGAAGCTTTCTTT. This translates into CASNQTVGMNTEAFF.

The CDR3 spells CASSAGDTDTQYF. For the CDR3, the DNA is TGTGCCAGCAGTGCGGGAGACACAGATACGCAGTATTTT. The chain couples TRBV6-4 to TRBJ2-3; a possible D gene is TRBD2 (6 bases). V was shortened by 4 bases and J by 2 bases, with 7 bases between the two germline ends. The germline V gene encodes CDR1 MRHNA and CDR2 SNTAGT. The CDR3 covers 13 residues.

Concerning this clonotype: This likely reflects a read error, since a far larger clone is one base away. The rearrangement joins TRBV7-9 to TRBJ2-7; a weak D match, TRBD2 (6 bases). Trimming took 1 base from V and 5 from J, leaving 15 bases between them. The CDR3 runs to 15 residues. The germline gives CDR1 SEHNR, CDR2 FQNEAQ (reference sequence). As DNA, the CDR3 is TGTGCCAGCAGCTTAGGTCCTATCGGGAGTGACGAGCAGTACTTC. This gives the protein CASSLGPIGSDEQYF. The variable domain in full, with the rest retrieved from reference TRBV7-9 and TRBJ2-7, is DTGVSQNPRHKITKRGQNVTFRCDPISEHNRLYWYRQTLGQGPEFLTYFQNEAQLEKSRLLSDRFSAERPKGSFSTLEIQRTEQGDSAMYLCASSLGPIGSDEQYFGPGTRLTVT.

This clonotype appeared many times. The chain recombines TRBV5-6 with TRBJ2-6; D remains unclear. This CDR3 contains 16 residues. Deletions cut 1 base from V and 2 bases from J, with 10 bases between. Germline-derived CDR1 and CDR2 are SGHDT and YYEEEE. The CDR3 sequence is CASSLLQLTGANVLTF. The CDR3 DNA reads TGTGCCAGCAGCTTGTTGCAGCTTACTGGGGCCAACGTCCTGACTTTC.

V is TRBV6-1 and J is TRBJ2-3, with D possibly matching TRBD2 (5 bases). V lost 7 bases and J lost 4, with 12 bases in between. The CDR3 runs to 13 residues. CDR1 is MNHNS, CDR2 SASEGT, per germline. The CDR3 spells CASINEGADTQYF. The CDR3 DNA follows: TGTGCCAGCATCAACGAGGGTGCAGATACGCAGTATTTT.

This clonotype is medium-sized in the sample. This chain uses TRBV3-1 with TRBJ2-5; D might be TRBD2 (6 bases). The V gene's germline CDR1 is LGHDT and CDR2 YNNKEL (reference sequence). V was clipped by 0 bases and J by 4 bases, with 12 bases between them. This CDR3 region has 15 residues. The CDR3 sequence is CASSQDGGFGETQYF. CDR3 in DNA: TGTGCCAGCAGCCAAGACGGGGGATTCGGAGAGACCCAGTACTTC.

The chain uses TRBV6-9 and TRBJ2-7; no definite D call. Germline CDR1 reads MNHGY; CDR2 reads SVAAGI. V was cut by 4 bases and J by 5 bases, with 9 bases left in between. CDR3 length: 12 residues. The DNA of the CDR3 is TGTGCCAGCAGTTCAAATTTCCACGAGCAGTACTTC. Translation: CASSSNFHEQYF.

Regarding this clonotype: Germline is not matched at one junction end, which may reflect a read error. The chain is built from TRBV12-3 or TRBV12-4 and TRBJ2-7, with D unresolved. The CDR3 contains 12 residues. The CDR3 spells CASRRNRSPSSF. CDR3 bases: TGTGCCAGCAGGAGGAACCGATCCCCCTCCTCGTTC.

This clonotype was observed at least ten times. The J gene is TRBJ2-5, the V gene TRBV15, with no clear D. Germline values: CDR1 LNHNV, CDR2 YYDKDF (reference sequence). The CDR3 has 11 residues. Deletions cut 4 bases from V and 8 bases from J, with 8 bases between. In DNA, the CDR3 is TGTGCCACCAGCAATAGAGGTACCCAGTACTTC. This sequence encodes CATSNRGTQYF.

The chain is built from TRBV20-1 and TRBJ2-1, with 14 bases lining up with TRBD2. Looked up from germline, CDR1 is DFQATT and CDR2 is SNEGSKA (reference sequence). There are 17 residues in the CDR3. V lost 0 bases, J lost 5 bases, and 6 bases stayed unmatched. CDR3 sequence reads: CSARDPGLAGGNNEQFF. The CDR3 coding sequence is TGCAGTGCTAGAGACCCCGGACTAGCGGGAGGTAACAATGAGCAGTTCTTC.

The chain carries TRBV6-1 and TRBJ1-1; possibly TRBD1 for D (6 bases). Between the trimmed V and J ends, which lost 8 bases and 1 base, there was a span of 14 bases. Germline V gene sequence: CDR1 MNHNS, CDR2 SASEGT. The CDR3 is made up of 14 amino acids. The CDR3 coding sequence is TGTGCCAGCTCCCAGGGGTGGCGGAACACTGAAGCTTTCTTT. Translating gives CASSQGWRNTEAFF.

As regards this clonotype: Compared with germline, one end of the junction differs, possibly owing to a read error. The chain links TRBV7-2 to TRBJ2-1, with D maybe TRBD1 (6 bases). The CDR3 runs 14 residues. Germline loops: CDR1 SGHTA, CDR2 FQGNSA. CDR3 region: CASSLRGITIEQLF. Written as DNA, the CDR3 is TGTGCCAGCAGCCTCAGGGGAATTACCATTGAGCAGTTATTC.

Note on this clonotype: At one end, the junction sequence differs from germline, possibly due to a read error. The rearrangement links TRBV4-3 to TRBJ2-1; the D is unclear. The CDR3 totals 13 residues. CDR1 and CDR2 (germline): LGHNA, YSLEER. CDR3 in DNA: TGCGCCAGCAGCCAGATTCGGGTGAATGAGCGGTTCTTC. Its translation is CASSQIRVNERFF.

This clonotype was found many times. The CDR3 loop reads CASSEGGTILSYEQYF. The CDR3 DNA sequence: TGTGCCAGCAGTGAGGGGGGCACTATACTCTCCTACGAGCAGTACTTC. V and J are TRBV6-1 and TRBJ2-7; D might be TRBD1 or TRBD2, each matching 6 bases. With 3 bases removed from V and 0 bases from J, the gap between germline ends came to 15 bases. CDR1 is MNHNS and CDR2 is SASEGT in the germline V gene. This CDR3 spans 16 amino acids.